Listed here is a single T cell receptor (beta chain). With a J-beta primer mix and a sample-barcoded 5' primer, a second PCR ran about 6 to 11 cycles. TCRdb re-analysed the 5' RACE reads in MiXCR, keeping a single row per CDR3 protein. The data show roughly 2 million distinct CDR3 sequences, about 50% seen once. These data belong to a study of blood T cells in healthy people across ages. Germline lookup yields CDR1 LNHDA and CDR2 SQIVND (reference sequence). The CDR3 totals 16 residues. V was pared by 4 bases and J by 1 base, with 6 bases of the junction left unmatched. Specimen: blood. The chain has TRBV19 and TRBJ2-1, with 8 bases aligning to TRBD2. This clonotype originated in a woman aged 40 to 50 in good health. This CDR3 reads CASSTTGTRSYNEQFF. Here the CDR3 DNA reads TGTGCCAGTAGTACTACCGGGACTAGGTCCTACAATGAGCAGTTCTTC.